A single sample is the source of the 3 T cell receptor beta chains below, sequenced in a study of shared clonotypes between healthy human individuals. Sequencing used immunoSEQ multiplex PCR; TCRdb keeps in-frame clones, though not all of them. Among more than 2,000,000 clones listed, around 90% were seen once. The sequencing sample was made of naive CD4+ T cells sorted from blood. Stated subset: CD45RA+ positively selected. The origin of the receptors is a man between 18 and 35 years old in good health.

The rearrangement uses TRBV7-8 and TRBJ1-3; TRBD1 agrees at 8 bases. This CDR3 spans 18 amino acids. CDR1 is SGHVS and CDR2 is FQNEAQ in the germline V gene. V lost 5 bases, J lost 0 bases, and 12 bases stayed unmatched. The CDR3 protein is CASSPGTGAIPSGNTIYF. CDR3 coding DNA: TGTGCCAGCAGCCCAGGGACAGGAGCAATCCCCTCTGGAAACACCATATATTTT.

The chain combines TRBV6-6 with TRBJ2-1, with 10 bases identical to TRBD1. Germline values: CDR1 MNHNY, CDR2 SVGAGI (reference sequence). The CDR3 is 13 residues long. V gave up 10 bases and J gave up 7 bases; unmatched junction bases: 7. Here the CDR3 reads CATSGQGRNEQFF. The DNA of the CDR3 is TGTGCCACCTCGGGACAGGGGAGGAATGAGCAGTTCTTC.

The chain employs TRBV10-2 and TRBJ1-2; 7 bases align to TRBD1. The length of the CDR3 is 14 residues. The V and J ends lost 8 bases and 8 bases, in that order; junction bases with no gene match: 14. Germline V gene lookup returns CDR1 WSHSY and CDR2 SAAADI. The chain's CDR3 is CASGRQGSPRGYTF. The DNA for the CDR3 is TGCGCCAGCGGTAGACAGGGCTCGCCTCGCGGCTACACCTTC.